This TCR beta chain derives from a study of T cells in Graves' hyperthyroidism and ophthalmopathy. Findings and limits, study-wide: Most clonotypes expanded in thyroid above 0.001 were likewise present in blood.

Germline loops: CDR1 GTSNPN, CDR2 SVGIG (reference sequence). The CDR3 has 16 amino acids. The V end lost 5 bases, the J end lost 0 bases, and 19 bases lay between the germline ends. Researchers amplified the TCR beta CDR3 regions from RNA transcripts. First-round RT-PCR with HTBI primers amplified the TCR CDR3 region. Each CDR3 protein is one row after TCRdb ran MiXCR on the multiplex PCR reads. The sample lists 300,000 to 450,000 distinct CDR3 sequences; about 15% were seen once. This clonotype was counted at least ten times. Antigen specificity is unknown. This chain links TRBV30 with TRBJ1-2; D possibly corresponds to TRBD1 (5 bases). Sequenced input: blood. The receptor was isolated from a woman aged 55 to 70 with Graves' hyperthyroidism. The CDR3 coding sequence is TGTGCCTGGCATAAACCGGGACGTCAACCTAACTATGGCTACACCTTC. As protein: CAWHKPGRQPNYGYTF.